A selection of T cell receptor beta chains follows, all from one sample in a study of blood T cells in healthy people across ages. TCRdb called the 5' RACE reads again in MiXCR, with one record for every CDR3 protein. The table lists some 900,000 distinct CDR3 sequences, around 30% of them singletons. The source material was blood. The receptors derive from a woman at least 80 years old in good health. Both conserved end residues are part of each CDR3. D genes are given only for firm matches. A row's size may be missing; if present it is once, few, many or a size class.

d_call	v_call	j_call	clone_size	cdr3_aa	cdr3_nt
.	TRBV20-1	TRBJ1-1	.	CSARVDIHTEAFF	TGCAGTGCTAGAGTTGACATTCACACTGAAGCTTTCTTT
TRBD1	TRBV9	TRBJ2-1	many	CASSEEPTGAYNEQFF	TGTGCCAGCAGCGAGGAACCGACAGGGGCCTACAATGAGCAGTTCTTC
.	TRBV5-1	TRBJ1-4	many	CASSFGATNEKLFF	TGTGCCAGCAGCTTCGGTGCAACTAATGAAAAACTGTTTTTT
TRBD1	TRBV12-3/TRBV12-4	TRBJ1-2	many	CASSRDRGWYGYTF	TGTGCCAGCAGCAGAGACAGGGGCTGGTATGGCTACACCTTC
.	TRBV20-1	TRBJ2-4	few	CSAEPRGATKNIQYF	TGCAGTGCTGAGCCCCGGGGGGCAACCAAAAACATTCAGTACTTC
TRBD1	TRBV7-8	TRBJ2-1	many	CASAGQGYNEQFF	TGTGCCAGCGCGGGACAGGGGTACAATGAGCAGTTCTTC
.	TRBV28	TRBJ1-2	.	CASSLGGVLNNYGYTF	TGTGCCAGCAGTTTAGGGGGGGTCCTGAATAACTATGGCTACACCTTC
.	TRBV7-8	TRBJ1-1	.	CASSLAPGMSTEAFF	TGTGCCAGCAGCTTAGCACCAGGGATGAGCACTGAAGCTTTCTTT
TRBD2	TRBV7-9	TRBJ2-1	.	CASSLEASGSGLDEQFF	TGTGCCAGCAGCTTAGAGGCTAGCGGGAGCGGTTTGGATGAGCAGTTCTTC
.	TRBV7-2	TRBJ2-7	.	CASSSPTDPHEQYF	TGTGCCAGCAGCTCCCCGACAGACCCCCACGAGCAGTACTTC
TRBD2	TRBV7-9	TRBJ2-7	few	CASSSGTSGGEQYF	TGTGCCAGCAGCTCCGGGACTAGCGGGGGAGAGCAGTACTTC
.	TRBV18	TRBJ1-2	.	CASLPQGYTRYGYTF	TGTGCCAGCTTACCACAAGGATACACTCGCTATGGCTACACCTTC
.	TRBV7-2	TRBJ2-7	few	CASSLGFSRVLAERYF	TGTGCCAGCAGCTTAGGATTTTCCAGGGTGTTGGCCGAGCGGTACTTC
TRBD1	TRBV13	TRBJ1-6	.	CASSPSGTGSSQSPLHF	TGTGCCAGCAGCCCATCCGGGACAGGGTCGTCGCAATCACCCCTCCACTTT
TRBD2	TRBV24-1	TRBJ2-7	few	CATEGGGVYNEQYF	TGTGCCACCGAGGGCGGGGGGGTGTACAATGAGCAGTACTTC
.	TRBV7-9	TRBJ1-1	.	CASSLGGVLGTEAFF	TGTGCCAGCAGCTTAGGTGGTGTGCTGGGCACTGAAGCTTTCTTT
.	TRBV7-9	TRBJ2-1	many	CASSLTNTPNNEQFF	TGTGCCAGCAGCCTAACTAATACCCCAAACAATGAGCAGTTCTTC
TRBD1	TRBV20-1	TRBJ1-1	.	CSASGTGDTEAFF	TGCAGTGCTAGCGGGACAGGGGACACTGAAGCTTTCTTT
.	TRBV6-5	TRBJ2-7	.	CASSSSMDWKRETRYF	TGTGCCAGCAGCTCATCGATGGATTGGAAACGGGAGACCCGGTACTTC
.	TRBV6-5	TRBJ1-1	.	CASSYADSYTEAFF	TGTGCCAGCAGTTACGCCGACAGCTACACTGAAGCTTTCTTT
.	TRBV18	TRBJ2-5	many	CASSPVREETQYF	TGTGCCAGCTCACCGGTTAGGGAAGAGACCCAGTACTTC
.	TRBV6-6	TRBJ2-1	many	CASSPGQPNEQFF	TGTGCCAGCAGTCCGGGACAACCCAATGAGCAGTTCTTC
.	TRBV7-2	TRBJ1-5	many	CASSLTQDRNQPQHF	TGTGCCAGCAGCTTAACACAGGACCGCAATCAGCCCCAGCATTTT
TRBD1	TRBV20-1	TRBJ1-2	many	CSVPGQPAGYTF	TGCAGTGTCCCGGGACAGCCCGCGGGCTACACCTTC
TRBD2	TRBV6-2/TRBV6-3	TRBJ2-7	many	CASSGLAGGSYEQYF	TGTGCCAGCAGCGGACTAGCGGGGGGTTCTTACGAGCAGTACTTC
TRBD2	TRBV11-2	TRBJ2-1	.	CASTKTLLAGGPGNEQFF	TGTGCCAGCACCAAAACCCTCCTGGCGGGGGGGCCGGGGAATGAGCAGTTCTTC
TRBD1	TRBV7-2	TRBJ1-2	.	CASSHPQGAGYGYTF	TGTGCCAGCAGCCACCCTCAGGGGGCGGGCTATGGCTACACCTTC
.	TRBV6-1	TRBJ2-7	few	CASSPPVVRAGSYEQYF	TGTGCCAGCAGTCCCCCGGTCGTGAGGGCGGGGTCCTACGAGCAGTACTTC
.	TRBV7-2	TRBJ2-1	.	CASSLLGTTGVFF	TGTGCCAGCAGCTTACTAGGTACAACCGGGGTGTTCTTC
.	TRBV5-6	TRBJ1-2	many	CASSTRGHIMTTYGYTF	TGTGCCAGCAGCACCAGGGGCCACATCATGACCACATATGGCTACACCTTC
TRBD2	TRBV20-1	TRBJ2-7	many	CSAIHILAGGSYEQYF	TGCAGTGCTATACACATTCTAGCGGGGGGCTCCTACGAGCAGTACTTC
.	TRBV12-3/TRBV12-4	TRBJ2-5	many	CASRKTDPQETQYF	TGTGCCAGCAGGAAGACGGATCCCCAAGAGACCCAGTACTTC
TRBD2	TRBV4-2	TRBJ2-1	many	CASSQDWRGAYNEQFF	TGTGCCAGCAGCCAAGACTGGCGGGGGGCTTACAATGAGCAGTTCTTC
.	TRBV20-1	TRBJ1-5	many	CSARHSNQPQHF	TGCAGTGCGAGACACAGCAATCAGCCCCAGCATTTT
.	TRBV5-1	TRBJ2-7	.	CASSFMDSAYEQYF	TGCGCCAGCAGTTTTATGGACTCAGCCTACGAGCAGTACTTC
.	TRBV30	TRBJ1-2	few	CAWRTGSYGYTF	TGTGCCTGGAGGACAGGCTCATATGGCTACACCTTC
.	TRBV14	TRBJ2-5	few	CASSQGGRVGFVETQYF	TGTGCCAGCAGCCAAGGGGGCAGGGTGGGATTCGTCGAGACCCAGTACTTC
TRBD1	TRBV24-1	TRBJ1-5	few	CATNRGPNQPQHF	TGTGCCACCAACAGGGGCCCCAATCAGCCCCAGCATTTT
.	TRBV11-2	TRBJ2-3	few	CASSLALRKASTDTQYF	TGTGCCAGCAGCTTAGCGTTGAGAAAGGCTAGCACAGATACGCAGTATTTT
.	TRBV20-1	TRBJ2-3	many	CSGSGDTQYF	TGCAGTGGAAGTGGAGATACGCAGTATTTT
TRBD2	TRBV5-1	TRBJ2-5	.	CASKSGGAGETQYF	TGCGCCAGCAAGAGCGGGGGGGCCGGAGAGACCCAGTACTTC
.	TRBV6-2/TRBV6-3	TRBJ1-2	few	CASSDPTAGGYTF	TGTGCCAGCAGTGACCCCACGGCCGGTGGCTACACCTTC
TRBD1	TRBV12-3/TRBV12-4	TRBJ1-5	many	CASSLSGQGPNQPQHF	TGTGCCAGCAGTTTAAGTGGACAGGGACCCAATCAGCCCCAGCATTTT
TRBD1	TRBV6-5	TRBJ2-3	few	CASSTPGQGPDTQYF	TGTGCCAGCAGTACTCCGGGACAGGGGCCAGATACGCAGTATTTT
.	TRBV5-4	TRBJ2-2	few	CASSLSPDDTGELFF	TGTGCCAGCAGCTTGTCGCCGGACGACACCGGGGAGCTGTTTTTT
.	TRBV29-1	TRBJ2-1	.	CSVDGWFF	TGCAGCGTTGATGGGTGGTTCTTC
.	TRBV7-2	TRBJ1-4	few	CASSLGSAAGEEKLFF	TGTGCCAGCAGCTTAGGTAGCGCGGCAGGGGAGGAAAAACTGTTTTTT
.	TRBV5-1	TRBJ2-7	few	CASSPDVSYEQYF	TGCGCCAGCAGCCCCGACGTATCCTACGAGCAGTACTTC
.	TRBV5-1	TRBJ2-7	many	CASSSGLQAYEQYF	TGCGCCAGCAGCTCGGGACTTCAAGCCTACGAGCAGTACTTC
.	TRBV6-2/TRBV6-3	TRBJ2-7	many	CASSYSTPRGGLEQYF	TGTGCCAGCAGTTACTCGACTCCGCGAGGGGGTTTGGAGCAGTACTTC
.	TRBV27	TRBJ1-2	few	CASSLLNTKRGYTF	TGTGCCAGCAGTTTATTAAACACAAAGCGGGGCTACACCTTC
.	TRBV20-1	TRBJ1-1	.	CSASLTSLAEAFF	TGCAGTGCTAGCTTGACTTCTCTGGCTGAAGCTTTCTTT
.	TRBV29-1	TRBJ2-7	many	CSVDPGPPYEQYF	TGCAGCGTTGACCCGGGACCCCCCTACGAGCAGTACTTC
TRBD2	TRBV14	TRBJ2-5	many	CASSRTSVGETQYF	TGTGCCAGCAGCAGGACTAGTGTTGGTGAGACCCAGTACTTC
.	TRBV6-2/TRBV6-3	TRBJ1-1	few	CASRDDTNTEAFF	TGTGCCAGCAGGGATGACACTAACACTGAAGCTTTCTTT
TRBD1	TRBV6-6	TRBJ2-7	many	CASSYRAGQVNYEQYF	TGTGCCAGCAGTTACCGGGCGGGACAGGTAAACTACGAGCAGTACTTC